The 18 T cell receptor beta chains given below trace back to one sample, sequenced in a study of T-cell reconstitution after alpha-beta-depleted transplantation in children. Unique molecular identifiers tagged the TCRbeta library. TCRdb processed the PCR reads anew with MiXCR; each CDR3 protein has one entry. The sample has about 980,000 distinct CDR3 sequences; roughly 29% are singletons. Sample: PBMCs, mostly from graft donor cells, taken 360 days after TCRalphabeta/CD19-depleted stem cell transplant. The receptor set was obtained from a boy in the first two years of life who had a stem cell transplant for SCID, so the T cells may come from the graft donor.

This clonotype has at least ten counts. The chain combines TRBV7-7 with TRBJ2-5; D assignment may be TRBD1 or TRBD2 (5 bases each). V was cut by 1 base and J by 5 bases, with 14 bases left in between. This CDR3 spans 15 amino acids. Germline V CDR1 and CDR2: SSHAT, FNYEAQ (reference sequence). CDR3 nucleotides: TGTGCCAGCAGCTTAGGTGTGGTAGGGACGGAGACCCAGTACTTC. It is translated as CASSLGVVGTETQYF.

The rearrangement uses TRBV11-1 and TRBJ2-7; D possibly corresponds to TRBD1 (5 bases). The CDR3 loop spans 15 amino acids. V was cut by 1 base and J by 1 base, with 11 bases left in between. Looked up from germline, CDR1 is SGHAT and CDR2 is FQDESV (reference sequence). The CDR3 DNA is TGTGCCAGCAGCTTAGGGGGCGCCCAATCCTACGAGCAGTACTTC. The encoded protein is CASSLGGAQSYEQYF.

This clonotype has ten or more counts. This chain uses TRBV20-1 with TRBJ2-2; D perhaps matches TRBD2 (5 bases). Trimming stripped 4 bases from V and 6 bases from J, with 15 bases between. The CDR3 is 14 amino acids. Germline V gene lookup returns CDR1 DFQATT and CDR2 SNEGSKA (reference sequence). CDR3 protein: CSAIWASRAGELFF. CDR3 bases: TGCAGTGCTATCTGGGCTAGCCGAGCCGGGGAGCTGTTTTTT.

This clonotype has a single count. This chain connects TRBV5-1 to TRBJ2-1; TRBD1 might be the D (6 bases). Trimming removed 4 bases at V and 6 bases at J, with 17 bases between. Germline CDR1 SGHRS, CDR2 YFSETQ. The CDR3 spans 15 residues. The CDR3 is CASSPPAVGANEQFF. DNA for the CDR3: TGCGCCAGCAGCCCCCCGGCGGTGGGGGCCAATGAGCAGTTCTTC.

In this sample, this clonotype turned up a few times. This chain joins TRBV12-3 or TRBV12-4 and TRBJ1-5; D not resolved. V was clipped by 2 bases and J by 2 bases, with 10 bases between them. The CDR3 covers 15 residues. In DNA form, the CDR3 reads TGTGCCAGCAGTTTACGGGTTTCGGGCAATCAGCCCCAGCATTTT. Its translation: CASSLRVSGNQPQHF.

V is TRBV28 and J is TRBJ2-7; unclear D gene. V dropped 5 bases and J dropped 2 bases, with 13 bases sitting between them. The CDR3 is 14 amino acids. Germline V gives CDR1 MDHEN, CDR2 SYDVKM. CDR3 in DNA: TGTGCCAGCAGTCCATTACACGGTCCCTACGAGCAGTACTTC. Protein: CASSPLHGPYEQYF. Combining the CDR3 with reference TRBV28 and TRBJ2-7 gives the whole variable domain DVKVTQSSRYLVKRTGEKVFLECVQDMDHENMFWYRQDPGLGLRLIYFSYDVKMKEKGDIPEGYSVSREKKERFSLILESASTNQTSMYLCASSPLHGPYEQYFGPGTRLTVT.

The rearrangement joins TRBV7-7 to TRBJ2-2; TRBD2 is a possible D gene (6 bases). Trimming took 5 bases from V and 8 from J, leaving 12 bases between them. Germline-derived CDR1 and CDR2 are SSHAT and FNYEAQ (reference sequence). The CDR3 is 13 residues long. As DNA, the CDR3 is TGTGCCAGCAGCCGCGGGGAAGGGGGGGAGCTGTTTTTT. This translates into CASSRGEGGELFF.

The genes are TRBV2 and TRBJ2-7; TRBD1 agrees at 7 bases. The CDR3 length is 18 residues. The germline gives CDR1 SNHLY, CDR2 FYNNEI. The trim removed 6 bases at V and 3 bases at J, leaving 20 bases unmatched. This chain's CDR3 is CASRRQGSAFRSIYEQYF. CDR3 in DNA: TGTGCCAGCAGGAGACAGGGATCGGCCTTTAGATCCATCTACGAGCAGTACTTC.

This clonotype was observed a few times. This rearrangement joins TRBV24-1 to TRBJ2-2; perhaps TRBD1 as D (7 bases). The length of the CDR3 is 15 residues. The V gene's germline CDR1 is KGHDR and CDR2 SFDVKD. With 5 bases removed from V and 0 bases from J, the gap between germline ends came to 9 bases. CDR3 in amino acids: CATSARGANTGELFF. The CDR3 bases are TGTGCCACCAGTGCCAGGGGGGCGAACACCGGGGAGCTGTTTTTT.

This clonotype occurred a few times. V gene TRBV7-2 combines with J gene TRBJ2-2; D is possibly TRBD2 (5 bases). Trimming cost V 0 bases and J 4 bases, with 9 bases left between them. Germline V gives CDR1 SGHTA, CDR2 FQGNSA. The CDR3 consists of 15 residues. CDR3 sequence (DNA): TGTGCCAGCAGCTTAGCGACGGGAATCACCGGGGAGCTGTTTTTT. It translates to CASSLATGITGELFF. The full variable domain, with the rest looked up from reference TRBV7-2 and TRBJ2-2, is GAGVSQSPSNKVTEKGKDVELRCDPISGHTALYWYRQSLGQGLEFLIYFQGNSAPDKSGLPSDRFSAERTGGSVSTLTIQRTQQEDSAVYLCASSLATGITGELFFGEGSRLTVL.

CDR3 coding DNA: TGTGCCAGCAGCCAAGAAGGGACTATGTACAATGAGCAGTTCTTC. Protein product: CASSQEGTMYNEQFF. This chain uses TRBV14 with TRBJ2-1; 7 bases are shared with TRBD2. The J segment lost 4 bases and the V segment lost 0 bases, leaving 3 bases of the junction unmatched. Germline V gene sequence: CDR1 SGHDN, CDR2 FVKESK. There are 15 residues in the CDR3. The variable domain in full, with the rest retrieved from reference TRBV14 and TRBJ2-1, is EAGVTQFPSHSVIEKGQTVTLRCDPISGHDNLYWYRRVMGKEIKFLLHFVKESKQDESGMPNNRFLAERTGGTYSTLKVQPAELEDSGVYFCASSQEGTMYNEQFFGPGTRLTVL.

The chain employs TRBV7-8 and TRBJ2-3; the match to TRBD2 covers 8 bases. Germline V gene data show CDR1 as SGHVS and CDR2 as FQNEAQ. The V gene end was trimmed by 6 bases and the J gene end by 0 bases; junction bases not matched to a gene: 5. CDR3 length: 15 residues. The CDR3 here is CASRLAELSTDTQYF. In nucleotides, the CDR3 is TGTGCCAGCAGACTAGCGGAATTAAGCACAGATACGCAGTATTTT. The variable domain in full, completed from reference TRBV7-8 and TRBJ2-3, reads GAGVSQSPRYKVAKRGQDVALRCDPISGHVSLFWYQQALGQGPEFLTYFQNEAQLDKSGLPSDRFFAERPEGSVSTLKIQRTQQEDSAVYLCASRLAELSTDTQYFGPGTRLTVL.

The table lists this clonotype with a few counts. The chain employs TRBV5-1 and TRBJ2-7; D possibly corresponds to TRBD2 (7 bases). Trimming removed 0 bases at V and 2 bases at J, with 24 bases between. CDR3 size: 19 residues. Germline CDR1 is SGHRS and CDR2 is YFSETQ. CDR3 sequence reads: CASSLAGRTRGPPPYEQYF. DNA for the CDR3: TGCGCCAGCAGCTTGGCGGGGAGGACGCGGGGGCCTCCACCCTACGAGCAGTACTTC.

V and J are TRBV11-1 and TRBJ1-1, with TRBD1 matching 7 bases. CDR3 length: 20 amino acids. Trimming cost V 6 bases and J 1 base; bases outside gene matches: 23. Germline assignment: CDR1 SGHAT and CDR2 FQDESV (reference sequence). Written as DNA, the CDR3 is TGTGCCAGCAGACCAGCTAGGGGGCCACGGGGCATGGGCTCGAACACTGAAGCTTTCTTT. Translated: CASRPARGPRGMGSNTEAFF. The whole variable domain, remainder taken from reference TRBV11-1 and TRBJ1-1, is EAEVAQSPRYKITEKSQAVAFWCDPISGHATLYWYRQILGQGPELLVQFQDESVVDDSQLPKDRFSAERLKGVDSTLKIQPAELGDSAMYLCASRPARGPRGMGSNTEAFFGQGTRLTVV.

The V and J genes are TRBV24-1 and TRBJ2-3; D not resolved. The CDR3 is 14 residues long. Germline values: CDR1 KGHDR, CDR2 SFDVKD. Trimming removed 4 bases from V and 4 bases from J, with 11 bases in between. For the CDR3, the DNA is TGTGCCACCAGTGACTCACGGAGCCCAGATACGCAGTATTTT. Translation: CATSDSRSPDTQYF.

V usage is TRBV7-2 and J usage is TRBJ2-5; D not certain. CDR1 and CDR2 (germline): SGHTA, FQGNSA. The length of the CDR3 is 13 residues. Trimming left V 4 bases short and J 2 bases short, with 8 bases between. CDR3 bases: TGTGCCAGCAGCTCCTACGTTCAAGAGACCCAGTACTTC. As protein: CASSSYVQETQYF.

This clonotype came up a few times. This chain connects TRBV27 to TRBJ2-7; 8 nucleotides agree with TRBD1. In germline, CDR1 is MNHEY, CDR2 SMNVEV (reference sequence). Germline trimming cut 6 bases from V and 3 bases from J; bases unmatched to any gene: 7. The CDR3 contains 14 residues. CDR3 in DNA: TGTGCCAGCAGAGACCAGGGGGCGGTCTACGAGCAGTACTTC. Residues: CASRDQGAVYEQYF.

In this sample, this clonotype turned up a few times. The chain uses TRBV5-1 and TRBJ2-7; D call uncertain. Germline assignment: CDR1 SGHRS and CDR2 YFSETQ. The CDR3 has 14 residues. The germline V and J ends were trimmed by 3 bases and 0 bases, with 10 bases remaining between them. The chain's CDR3 is CASSSGPPSYEQYF. In nucleotides, the CDR3 is TGCGCCAGCAGCTCCGGACCGCCCTCCTACGAGCAGTACTTC. Full variable domain (rest looked up from reference TRBV5-1 and TRBJ2-7): KAGVTQTPRYLIKTRGQQVTLSCSPISGHRSVSWYQQTPGQGLQFLFEYFSETQRNKGNFPGRFSGRQFSNSRSEMNVSTLELGDSALYLCASSSGPPSYEQYFGPGTRLTVT.